The 14 T cell receptor beta chains listed next were all sequenced from one sample in a study of vaccination effects on CD4 cells after COVID-19. Here immunoSEQ multiplex PCR was the method, and the copy in TCRdb shows in-frame clones only, minus some. The data contain under 80,000 clones, over 65% of them seen just once; the ten biggest clones take up about 5%. Which antigens these TCRs recognize remains unknown. Antigen-specific CD4+ T cells expanded by the ViraFEST assay with viral peptide pools were then sequenced. Following 10 days of culture, CD4+ T cells were isolated. SARS-CoV-2 infected the person between March and December 2020, as confirmed by PCR. Sample: CD4+ T cells from PBMCs cultured with HIV peptides, taken before COVID-19 vaccination. The sample's subset: HIV-1 Nef peptide pool negative control/reference culture. These receptor sequences come from a human donor who had a prior SARS-CoV-2 infection.

The rearrangement joins TRBV6-7 to TRBJ1-6; D might be TRBD1 (5 bases). TRBV6-7 is recorded as an ORF, its role being uncertain. Trimming cost V 4 bases and J 10 bases, with 17 bases left between them. The CDR3 has 15 residues. This CDR3 reads CASSLLRDSQSPLHF. The CDR3, as DNA: TGTGCCAGCAGTTTACTTCGGGACTCTCAATCACCCCTCCACTTT.

This chain links TRBV5-6 with TRBJ2-7; no clear D gene. V was clipped by 2 bases and J by 4 bases, with 13 bases between them. The CDR3 loop spans 14 amino acids. CDR1 SGHDT and CDR2 YYEEEE come from the germline V gene. The DNA of the CDR3 is TGTGCCAGCAGCTTCCGCGGCGCCGGATACGAGCAGTACTTC. It yields the protein CASSFRGAGYEQYF.

The rearrangement uses TRBV5-1 and TRBJ2-3; 10 nucleotides match TRBD2. V shed 2 bases, J shed 2 bases, and the junction held 5 bases outside the gene matches. Germline CDR1 and CDR2: SGHRS and YFSETQ. The CDR3 has 16 residues. CDR3 nucleotides: TGCGCCAGCAGCTTTGTAGCGGGGGGCAACACAGATACGCAGTATTTT. As protein: CASSFVAGGNTDTQYF.

This clone has just a few counts. The chain is built from TRBV5-4 and TRBJ1-2; no definite D call. This CDR3 spans 17 amino acids. Trimming removed 0 bases at V and 2 bases at J, with 17 bases between. Germline values: CDR1 SGHNT, CDR2 YYREEE (reference sequence). The CDR3 nucleotides are TGTGCCAGCAGCTTGGCCAAGGCAGCCATGACGAACTATGGCTACACCTTC. This codes for CASSLAKAAMTNYGYTF.

The chain recombines TRBV5-4 with TRBJ2-2; 11 bases fit TRBD1. This CDR3 comprises 15 residues. The germline gives CDR1 SGHNT, CDR2 YYREEE (reference sequence). J gave up 7 bases and V 5 bases, and 7 bases lay outside the gene matches. The CDR3 sequence: CASRKGQGDGGELFF. The CDR3 DNA is TGTGCCAGCAGGAAGGGACAGGGGGATGGCGGGGAGCTGTTTTTT.

The chain couples TRBV7-2 to TRBJ2-5; D is unresolved. From germline, CDR1 is SGHTA and CDR2 FQGNSA. V lost 4 bases to trimming and J lost 3 bases, with 12 bases between them. This CDR3 contains 14 residues. CDR3 sequence: CASSSVGWEETQYF. Here the CDR3 DNA reads TGTGCCAGCAGCTCAGTAGGATGGGAAGAGACCCAGTACTTC.

The genes are TRBV4-2 and TRBJ1-2; no clear D gene. Germline lookup yields CDR1 LGHNA and CDR2 YNFKEQ. CDR3 length: 13 residues. Trimming pared 0 bases from V and 5 bases from J, leaving 7 bases between. The CDR3 DNA follows: TGTGCCAGCAGCCAAGATCGGCATTATGGCTACACCTTC. Encoded protein: CASSQDRHYGYTF.

The chain links TRBV27 to TRBJ1-2, with D tentatively TRBD1 (5 bases). The CDR3 runs 14 residues. The germline V gene has CDR1 MNHEY and CDR2 SMNVEV (reference sequence). The V end lost 5 bases, the J end lost 5 bases, and 15 bases lay between the germline ends. CDR3 bases: TGTGCCAGCAGTCTAATCAGGGTGGGGTATGGCTACACCTTC. This translates into CASSLIRVGYGYTF.

This rearrangement joins TRBV2 to TRBJ1-4; possibly TRBD1 for D (6 bases). The CDR3 extends over 16 amino acids. V was clipped by 7 bases and J by 9 bases, with 24 bases between them. Germline CDR1 SNHLY, CDR2 FYNNEI. In nucleotides, the CDR3 is TGTGCCAGCAACCCTCGGGGGGGCGAGTCCCAACAAAAACTGTTTTTT. Translated: CASNPRGGESQQKLFF.

The chain links TRBV7-2 to TRBJ2-7, with 11 bases that match TRBD1. Germline CDR1 reads SGHTA; CDR2 reads FQGNSA. CDR3 length equals 17 residues. V lost 5 bases and J lost 4; bases outside the gene matches: 13. CDR3 DNA: TGTGCCAGCAGCCCAGACAGGACAGGGGGCGTCGTTTACGAGCAGTACTTC. It translates to CASSPDRTGGVVYEQYF.

J is TRBJ1-1 and V is TRBV15, with unresolved D. Germline-derived CDR1 and CDR2 are LNHNV and YYDKDF (reference sequence). Trimming took 0 bases from V and 3 from J, leaving 8 bases between them. The CDR3 covers 14 residues. The CDR3 here is CATSRDRRDTEAFF. The CDR3 DNA reads as TGTGCCACCAGCAGAGATAGGAGGGACACTGAAGCTTTCTTT.

The V gene is TRBV4-2, the J gene TRBJ2-7, with unresolved D. V lost 4 bases, J lost 3 bases, and 13 bases lay in between. This CDR3 has 14 amino acids. Germline V gene data show CDR1 as LGHNA and CDR2 as YNFKEQ. This chain's CDR3 is CASSRRASGYEQYF. DNA of the CDR3: TGTGCCAGCAGCCGGAGAGCGTCAGGCTACGAGCAGTACTTC.

This clone was found a few times. The chain couples TRBV30 to TRBJ2-7; D is uncertain. Trimming took off 3 bases at V and 0 bases at J, with 15 bases between the two ends. CDR1 and CDR2 from the germline V gene are GTSNPN and SVGIG (reference sequence). The CDR3 covers 15 residues. CDR3 nucleotides: TGTGCCTGGAGCAATACAAGGTTTTTCTCCTACGAGCAGTACTTC. It codes for CAWSNTRFFSYEQYF.

CDR3 in DNA: TGTGCCAGCAGCCCAGGGACAGGCTACGAGCAGTACTTC. It translates to CASSPGTGYEQYF. The chain employs TRBV3-1 (or the pseudogene TRBV3-2) and TRBJ2-7; TRBD1 matches at 8 bases. Germline CDR1 is LGHDT and CDR2 is YNNKEL (reference sequence). Unmatched junction bases numbered 2, after V lost 4 bases and J lost 3 bases. This CDR3 is 13 amino acids long.